The rows below give T cell receptor beta chains drawn from one sample of a study of cytomegalovirus exposure and HLA in healthy donors. Here immunoSEQ multiplex PCR was the method, and the copy in TCRdb shows in-frame clones only, minus some. The sample shows roughly 130,000 clones, about 80% of them seen only once. The sample taken for sequencing was PBMCs. These receptor sequences come from a man under 40 in good health and CMV-seronegative. The CDR3 runs from the conserved cysteine through the conserved F or W. D genes are given only for firm matches. Clone size, where shown, is once, few, many, or a class for clones that have expanded.

clone size | J gene | D gene | V gene | CDR3 protein | CDR3 DNA
NA | TRBJ1-2 | TRBD1 | TRBV5-1 | CASSLDRGMYGYTF | TGCGCCAGCAGCCTGGACAGGGGGATGTATGGCTACACCTTC
few | TRBJ2-7 | TRBD1 | TRBV6-5 | CASSYRTGGAYEQYF | TGTGCCAGCAGTTACAGGACAGGGGGCGCCTACGAGCAGTACTTC
NA | TRBJ1-4 | TRBD1 | TRBV25-1 | CASSAQGGTNEKLFF | TGTGCCAGCAGTGCGCAGGGGGGAACTAATGAAAAACTGTTTTTT
few | TRBJ2-7 | TRBD2 | TRBV27 | CASSFWSGSSYEQYF | TGTGCCAGCAGTTTCTGGAGCGGGAGCTCCTACGAGCAGTACTTC
NA | TRBJ2-5 | TRBD2 | TRBV30 | CAWSVLYSLAGRQETQYF | TGTGCCTGGAGTGTACTTTATTCCCTAGCGGGAAGGCAAGAGACCCAGTACTTC
NA | TRBJ2-1 | TRBD2 | TRBV5-4 | CASSLAGKYNEQFF | TGTGCCAGCAGCTTAGCGGGGAAGTACAATGAGCAGTTCTTC
NA | TRBJ1-1 | NA | TRBV5-1 | CASSLSGLGYTEAFF | TGCGCCAGCAGCTTGTCAGGGTTGGGTTACACTGAAGCTTTCTTT
NA | TRBJ1-2 | TRBD1 | TRBV30 | CAWSVSVRGPGGYTF | TGTGCCTGGAGTGTATCCGTCAGGGGGCCGGGTGGCTACACCTTC
few | TRBJ1-3 | NA | TRBV30 | CAWTYGIRSSGNTIYF | TGTGCCTGGACATACGGAATACGGAGCTCTGGAAACACCATATATTTT
NA | TRBJ1-2 | NA | TRBV5-1 | CASSLDGANYGYTF | TGCGCCAGCAGCTTGGATGGGGCGAACTATGGCTACACCTTC
NA | TRBJ1-1 | TRBD1 | TRBV29-1 | CSVDWQGAGAFF | TGCAGCGTTGACTGGCAGGGGGCCGGGGCTTTCTTT
NA | TRBJ1-1 | TRBD1 | TRBV2 | CASIQGTVGTEAFF | TGTGCCAGCATTCAGGGGACAGTGGGCACTGAAGCTTTCTTT
NA | TRBJ1-5 | NA | TRBV28 | CASSLYRGINQPQHF | TGTGCCAGCAGTTTATATCGGGGGATCAATCAGCCCCAGCATTTT
NA | TRBJ2-3 | TRBD2 | TRBV29-1 | CSVVSGRENTQYF | TGCAGCGTTGTAAGCGGGAGGGAAAATACGCAGTATTTT
once | TRBJ2-2 | TRBD1 | TRBV30 | CASDREWGGELFF | TGTGCCTCCGACAGGGAATGGGGCGGGGAGCTGTTTTTT
NA | TRBJ2-6 | NA | TRBV2 | CASSDPGQYSGANVLTF | TGTGCCAGCAGTGACCCGGGACAATACTCTGGGGCCAACGTCCTGACTTTC
NA | TRBJ1-1 | TRBD1 | TRBV27 | CASSLSGQGAGNTEAFF | TGTGCCAGCAGTTTATCAGGACAGGGGGCGGGGAACACTGAAGCTTTCTTT
few | TRBJ2-3 | TRBD1 | TRBV19 | CASSIGTGFGDTQYF | TGTGCCAGTAGTATAGGGACAGGGTTCGGAGATACGCAGTATTTT
NA | TRBJ2-7 | TRBD1 | TRBV10-2 | CASSTPDRIGYEQYF | TGCGCCAGCAGCACACCGGACAGGATAGGGTACGAGCAGTACTTC
NA | TRBJ1-5 | TRBD1 | TRBV19 | CASKRQGGHQPQNF | TGTGCCAGTAAGCGACAGGGGGGGCACCAGCCCCAGAATTTT
NA | TRBJ1-2 | NA | TRBV29-1 | CSGLRQRHGYTF | TGCAGCGGATTAAGACAGCGCCATGGCTACACCTTC
NA | TRBJ2-1 | TRBD2 | TRBV5-6 | CASNSMGLAGGGEQFF | TGTGCCAGCAACAGTATGGGACTAGCGGGAGGCGGTGAGCAGTTCTTC
NA | TRBJ1-1 | NA | TRBV18 | CASSPSGGVDEAFF | TGTGCCAGCTCTCCCTCGGGGGGGGTGGATGAAGCTTTCTTT
NA | TRBJ1-5 | TRBD1 | TRBV9 | CASSRGQGALGQPQHF | TGTGCCAGCAGCCGGGGACAGGGGGCCTTGGGGCAGCCCCAGCATTTT
NA | TRBJ2-2 | NA | TRBV28 | CASSTVMTGETGELFF | TGTGCCAGCAGTACGGTTATGACAGGCGAGACCGGGGAGCTGTTTTTT